This passage covers 18 T cell receptor beta chains from one sample sequenced in a study of immune evolution from preneoplasia to lung adenocarcinoma (dated by TCRdb to about 2021). Libraries came from the immunoSEQ multiplex PCR assay. The table comes from immuneACCESS by way of TCRdb, which keeps in-frame sequences with V and J called. Part of the clones is missing from these tables; in studies checked, under half for an unresolved V gene and the rest for unknown reasons. The sample yields about 16,000 clones; around 88% were counted once. The ten largest clonotypes hold around 2.6% of the sample. Material for sequencing was FFPE invasive lung adenocarcinoma tissue. Explained via the paper, the cell subset or site label denotes: frankly invasive lung adenocarcinoma (ADC). These receptors all come from a person aged 65 to 85 with invasive lung adenocarcinoma.

This clone appeared once. The rearrangement joins TRBV7-8 to TRBJ2-1; weak D call: TRBD2 (5 bases). This CDR3 spans 13 amino acids. The germline CDR1 and CDR2 sequences are SGHVS and FQNEAQ. V was pared by 4 bases and J by 7 bases, with 11 bases between. This CDR3 reads CASSSGRGNEQFF. The CDR3 DNA follows: TGTGCCAGCAGCTCGGGCCGAGGGAATGAGCAGTTCTTC. Combining the CDR3 with reference TRBV7-8 and TRBJ2-1 gives the whole variable domain GAGVSQSPRYKVAKRGQDVALRCDPISGHVSLFWYQQALGQGPEFLTYFQNEAQLDKSGLPSDRFFAERPEGSVSTLKIQRTQQEDSAVYLCASSSGRGNEQFFGPGTRLTVL.

This CDR3 reads CASSTDRDSNQPQHF. CDR3 sequence (DNA): TGTGCCAGTAGCACGGACAGGGATAGCAATCAGCCCCAGCATTTT. This chain links TRBV19 with TRBJ1-5, with TRBD1 matching over 8 bases. This CDR3 is 15 amino acids long. Per germline, CDR1 LNHDA and CDR2 SQIVND (reference sequence). V lost 6 bases and J lost 0; bases outside the gene matches: 4. Variable domain in full (rest from reference TRBV19 and TRBJ1-5): DGGITQSPKYLFRKEGQNVTLSCEQNLNHDAMYWYRQDPGQGLRLIYYSQIVNDFQKGDIAEGYSVSREKKESFPLTVTSAQKNPTAFYLCASSTDRDSNQPQHFGDGTRLSIL.

The genes are TRBV5-4 and TRBJ2-2, with 7 bases matching TRBD2. The V segment lost 1 base and the J segment 2 bases; nucleotides outside the gene matches: 5. The CDR3 has 16 residues. CDR1 SGHNT and CDR2 YYREEE come from the germline V gene (reference sequence). The CDR3 DNA reads as TGTGCCAGCAGCTTGAACAGCGGGACCAACACCGGGGAGCTGTTTTTT. Encoded protein: CASSLNSGTNTGELFF. Filled out from reference TRBV5-4 and TRBJ2-2, the complete variable domain reads ETGVTQSPTHLIKTRGQQVTLRCSSQSGHNTVSWYQQALGQGPQFIFQYYREEENGRGNFPPRFSGLQFPNYSSELNVNALELDDSALYLCASSLNSGTNTGELFFGEGSRLTVL.

The chain joins TRBV19 to TRBJ2-1; 9 bases fit TRBD2. This CDR3 spans 20 amino acids. CDR1 and CDR2 from the germline V gene are LNHDA and SQIVND (reference sequence). V was pared by 5 bases and J by 5 bases, with 22 bases of the junction left unmatched. The CDR3 region is CASSAPSGTSSPHVDNEQFF. The CDR3 DNA reads TGTGCCAGTAGTGCCCCCTCCGGGACTAGCTCCCCACACGTCGACAATGAGCAGTTCTTC.

V and J are TRBV18 and TRBJ2-5; 7 nucleotides align to TRBD2. J gave up 4 bases and V 3 bases, and 11 bases lay outside the gene matches. In germline, CDR1 is KGHSH, CDR2 LQKENI. CDR3 length: 16 amino acids. The CDR3 region has the DNA TGTGCCAGCTCACCTCAGGACGGGGGGTCCGTAGAGACCCAGTACTTC. The encoded protein is CASSPQDGGSVETQYF.

The chain couples TRBV27 to TRBJ1-2; D possibly corresponds to TRBD1 (5 bases). The CDR3 length is 14 residues. CDR1 MNHEY and CDR2 SMNVEV come from the germline V gene (reference sequence). Trimming took 5 bases from V and 8 from J, leaving 18 bases between them. DNA for the CDR3: TGTGCCAGCAGTCCGGACCGACAGCACAGGGGCTACACCTTC. It translates to CASSPDRQHRGYTF.

The gene calls are TRBV18 and TRBJ2-7; D gene unclear. Germline loops: CDR1 KGHSH, CDR2 LQKENI. The CDR3 runs 13 residues. V dropped 0 bases and J dropped 1 base, with 4 bases sitting between them. The CDR3 DNA reads as TGTGCCAGCTCACCACCTAGTTCCTACGAGCAGTACTTC. It translates to CASSPPSSYEQYF. The whole variable domain, filled in from reference TRBV18 and TRBJ2-7, reads NAGVMQNPRHLVRRRGQEARLRCSPMKGHSHVYWYRQLPEEGLKFMVYLQKENIIDESGMPKERFSAEFPKEGPSILRIQQVVRGDSAAYFCASSPPSSYEQYFGPGTRLTVT.

The chain is built from TRBV19 and TRBJ2-1, with D possibly being TRBD1 (6 bases). This CDR3 spans 15 amino acids. CDR1 LNHDA and CDR2 SQIVND come from the germline V gene (reference sequence). V lost 2 bases to trimming and J lost 3 bases, with 11 bases between them. This CDR3 reads CASSISSGDYNEQFF. The CDR3 bases are TGTGCCAGTAGTATAAGTTCAGGGGACTACAATGAGCAGTTCTTC.

V gene TRBV14 combines with J gene TRBJ2-5, with a weak D call TRBD1 (6 bases). The CDR3 contains 15 residues. Looked up from germline, CDR1 is SGHDN and CDR2 is FVKESK. V lost 1 base, J lost 1 base, and 10 bases lay in between. CDR3 loop: CASSQGAGVQETQYF. The CDR3, as DNA: TGTGCCAGCAGCCAAGGCGCAGGGGTCCAAGAGACCCAGTACTTC.

The rearrangement joins TRBV28 to TRBJ2-3, with 8 bases lining up with TRBD2. Germline V lookup: CDR1 MDHEN, CDR2 SYDVKM. The CDR3 runs 16 residues. Trimming at V came to 5 bases and at J to 5 bases, leaving 12 bases not matched to a gene. This CDR3 reads CASSPPSGSRIDTQYF. CDR3 DNA: TGTGCCAGCAGTCCTCCTAGCGGGTCCCGAATAGATACGCAGTATTTT.

Notes on this clone: Other DNA sequences from this sample encode an identical CDR3 as well. V usage is TRBV5-1 and J usage is TRBJ2-5; 7 nucleotides align to TRBD1. The CDR3 totals 14 residues. Germline CDR1 is SGHRS and CDR2 is YFSETQ. V trimming: 1 base; J trimming: 3 bases; junction bases outside the gene matches: 3. The chain's CDR3 is CASSLNRGEETQYF. The CDR3 DNA sequence: TGCGCCAGCAGCTTGAACAGGGGAGAAGAGACCCAGTACTTC.

This clone came up a few times. The rearrangement joins TRBV7-9 to TRBJ1-1; D remains ambiguous. Germline loops: CDR1 SEHNR, CDR2 FQNEAQ (reference sequence). Trimming stripped 5 bases from V and 4 bases from J, with 17 bases between. This CDR3 contains 15 residues. The CDR3 protein is CASSQREGGFTEAFF. DNA for the CDR3: TGTGCCAGCAGCCAAAGGGAGGGCGGGTTCACTGAAGCTTTCTTT.

This chain uses TRBV4-2 with TRBJ1-2, with 10 bases identical to TRBD1. Germline loops: CDR1 LGHNA, CDR2 YNFKEQ. The CDR3 extends over 15 amino acids. V was clipped by 6 bases and J by 4 bases; unmatched bases: 8. CDR3 protein: CASSRDRGGAYGYTF. The CDR3 DNA sequence: TGTGCCAGCAGTCGGGACAGGGGAGGGGCCTATGGCTACACCTTC.

The chain joins TRBV30 to TRBJ2-2, with D possibly being TRBD2 (5 bases). Germline lookup yields CDR1 GTSNPN and CDR2 SVGIG (reference sequence). CDR3 size: 14 residues. Deletions cut 2 bases from V and 4 bases from J, with 11 bases between. The CDR3 coding sequence is TGTGCCTGGAGTACTAGGTCGGTCACCGGGGAGCTGTTTTTT. It is translated as CAWSTRSVTGELFF.

The rearrangement uses TRBV18 and TRBJ1-2; D not certain. The CDR3 loop spans 13 amino acids. The germline V gene encodes CDR1 KGHSH and CDR2 LQKENI. The V gene lost 3 bases and the J gene lost 8 bases, with 13 bases spanning the gap. For the CDR3, the DNA is TGTGCCAGCTCACCGGTGGGGAAGGGAGGCTACACCTTC. Its translation: CASSPVGKGGYTF.

The V gene is TRBV5-4, the J gene TRBJ1-3; no clear D. CDR3 length: 15 residues. V lost 4 bases and J lost 1, with 12 bases in between. Germline loops: CDR1 SGHNT, CDR2 YYREEE (reference sequence). The CDR3 region has the DNA TGTGCCAGCAGCGCGAAAAGGGATTCTGGAAACACCATATATTTT. It is translated as CASSAKRDSGNTIYF.

The chain links TRBV27 to TRBJ2-2, with D perhaps being TRBD1 or TRBD2 (5 bases each). The CDR3 is made up of 14 amino acids. The V gene lost 3 bases and the J gene lost 5 bases, with 10 bases spanning the gap. The germline CDR1 and CDR2 sequences are MNHEY and SMNVEV (reference sequence). This CDR3 is CASSLSGLTGELFF. The CDR3 coding sequence is TGTGCCAGCAGTTTGTCGGGGCTGACCGGGGAGCTGTTTTTT.

The chain employs TRBV30 and TRBJ1-5; D not resolved. The germline V gene encodes CDR1 GTSNPN and CDR2 SVGIG (reference sequence). CDR3 size: 14 residues. The ends were cut back, 2 bases at V and 6 bases at J, with 14 bases in the middle. CDR3 in amino acids: CAWSTGQSGQPQHF. The CDR3 DNA follows: TGTGCCTGGAGTACGGGCCAATCGGGTCAGCCCCAGCATTTT.